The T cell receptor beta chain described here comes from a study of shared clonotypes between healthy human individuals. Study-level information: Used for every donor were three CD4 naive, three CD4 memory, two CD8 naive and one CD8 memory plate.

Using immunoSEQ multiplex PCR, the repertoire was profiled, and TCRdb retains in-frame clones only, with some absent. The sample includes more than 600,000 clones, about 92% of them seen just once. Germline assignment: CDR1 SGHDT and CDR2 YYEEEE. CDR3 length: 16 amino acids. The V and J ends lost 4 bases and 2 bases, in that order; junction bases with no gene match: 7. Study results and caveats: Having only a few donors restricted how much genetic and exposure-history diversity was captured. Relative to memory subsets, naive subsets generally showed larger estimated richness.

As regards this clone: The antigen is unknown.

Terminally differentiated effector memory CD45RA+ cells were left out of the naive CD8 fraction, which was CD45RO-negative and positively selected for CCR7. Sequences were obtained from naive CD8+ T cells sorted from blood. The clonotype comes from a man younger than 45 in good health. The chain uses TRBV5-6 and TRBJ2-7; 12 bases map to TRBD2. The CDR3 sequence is CASSGWTSGVTYEQYF. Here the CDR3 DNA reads TGTGCCAGCAGCGGTTGGACTAGCGGGGTTACCTACGAGCAGTACTTC.